Sequencing of this T cell receptor (beta chain) was carried out in a study of cytomegalovirus exposure and HLA in healthy donors (dated by TCRdb to about 2017). Concerning the study at large: A later analysis indicated that the 130 or so validation repertoires were generated on the platform also employed for the 666 repertoires of the first cohort. In addition to the first cohort of around 670 subjects, a separate validation cohort of some 120 different subjects was used. The aim of the study was to test whether cataloging public T cell receptors could identify signatures of past pathogen exposure. The study combined high-throughput TCR immunosequencing, statistical association of individual TCRs with disease status, and machine learning to predict cytomegalovirus infection status.

Summary of the overall study and its limitations: Cytomegalovirus status was reported to be diagnosed by the classifier with high specificity and sensitivity in both the original and validation cohorts. A later analysis found that TCRs clustered in the first cohort also tended to co-occur in the roughly 120 validation repertoires, with more than 90% of cluster scores above 0. The study listed 164 TCR beta chains as associated with cytomegalovirus. While some public TCRs were present in many individuals, most TCR sequences turned up only very rarely across donors. In vitro tests confirmed that a few of the cytomegalovirus-associated TCR beta chains recognize cytomegalovirus antigens. The validation cohort had no HLA typing available for a later analysis, so co-occurrence within that cohort was assessed over all 120 or so repertoires. It was suggested by the authors that the approach could potentially be generalized to other disease states and immunological phenotypes.

Libraries were made using the immunoSEQ multiplex PCR assay. The paper's data handling went like this. A statistical classification framework was developed to diagnose cytomegalovirus status using the catalog of TCR beta chain sequences. The clones in this table, taken by TCRdb from immuneACCESS, are in-frame only. Not every clone is retained; where verified, under half of the shortfall comes from an unresolved V gene, and the cause of the rest is unknown. That table furnishes V, J and clone size, whereas the DNA furnished D and trimming. The sample table lists over 200,000 clones, around 87% of them with a count of one. Roughly 2% of the sample is held by the ten biggest clonotypes. According to the germline V gene, CDR1 reads MDHEN and CDR2 reads SYDVKM. The CDR3 contains 15 residues, cysteine and phenylalanine counted. The read is trimmed to its CDR3 DNA, 45 bases read in frame from base 1. V is cut by 5 bases and J by 2 bases, and the space between the germline ends is 13 bases.

This clone was counted a few times. Its binding antigen is unknown. No base qualities exist here, and no much larger clone lies one base off it. The donors belonged to the validation cohort of about 120 subjects, which was separate from the roughly 680-subject first cohort. Recombination linked TRBV28 to TRBJ1-3, with TRBD1 tentatively as D gene (5 bases match). The TCR originated in a woman between 18 and 29 years old in good health and CMV-seropositive. What was sequenced was PBMCs. Here the CDR3 is given as CASSPPGGTGNTIYF. The sequenced DNA: TGTGCCAGCAGTCCGCCGGGGGGAACTGGAAACACCATATATTTT.